This T cell receptor beta chain was documented in a study of T-cell reconstitution after alpha-beta-depleted transplantation in children. This clonotype showed up just a few times. Library preparation (for TCRbeta) was performed with unique molecular identifiers. TCRdb processed the PCR reads anew with MiXCR; each CDR3 protein has one entry. The sample carries around 250,000 distinct CDR3 sequences, almost 10% recorded once. The sequences come from PBMCs from the stem cell graft donor, collected from the stem cell graft. This receptor was obtained from a human donor who donated a stem cell graft to a child with SCID.

The chain's CDR3 is CSARPGAVKTEAFF. As DNA, the CDR3 is TGCAGTGCTAGACCTGGGGCAGTCAAGACTGAAGCTTTCTTT. V usage is TRBV20-1 and J usage is TRBJ1-1; D perhaps matches TRBD1 (5 bases). This CDR3 is 14 amino acids long. Trimming shortened V by 2 bases and J by 5 bases, and 15 bases separated the two germline ends. CDR1 and CDR2 (germline): DFQATT, SNEGSKA (reference sequence).